These 20 T cell receptor beta chains share one sample of origin, sequenced in a study of human T cells and chemical hapten exposure. TCRdb processed the RACE reads anew with MiXCR; each CDR3 protein has one entry. Of 65,000 to 85,000 distinct CDR3 sequences in the sample, approximately 10% are singletons; the top ten hold 3.5%. Time point meaning: patch test 1, 2 weeks after DPC sensitization. Treatment defined: therapeutic diphenylcyclopropenone sensitization with weekly scalp DPC. The specimen comprised whole blood, sampled in connection with sensitization to the hapten diphenylcyclopropenone (DPC). These receptors all stem from a woman aged 60 to 75 with alopecia areata. Some clones in this sample may be carry-over from other donors' samples.

This clonotype was found many times. This chain connects TRBV7-6 to TRBJ2-1; 7 positions match TRBD2. V was clipped by 6 bases and J by 0 bases; unmatched bases: 17. Germline V CDR1 and CDR2: SGHVS, FNYEAQ. The CDR3 length is 19 residues. CDR3 in amino acids: CASRGRVDSGRSSYNEQFF. The CDR3 DNA follows: TGTGCCAGCAGAGGCCGGGTGGATAGCGGGCGAAGCTCCTACAATGAGCAGTTCTTC.

This clonotype appeared a few times. The chain couples TRBV18 to TRBJ2-7, with D possibly matching TRBD2 (6 bases). The germline V and J ends were trimmed by 4 bases and 5 bases, with 9 bases remaining between them. Looked up from germline, CDR1 is KGHSH and CDR2 is LQKENI. The CDR3 contains 12 residues. The CDR3 loop is CASSRTNNEQYF. CDR3 nucleotides: TGTGCCAGCTCACGGACTAACAACGAGCAGTACTTC.

This clonotype was seen repeatedly, ten times or more. The gene calls are TRBV20-1 and TRBJ1-5; D remains ambiguous. Germline CDR1 reads DFQATT; CDR2 reads SNEGSKA (reference sequence). Trimming pared 4 bases from V and 0 bases from J, leaving 7 bases between. The CDR3 contains 13 residues. Here the CDR3 reads CSATVYSNQPQHF. As DNA, the CDR3 is TGCAGTGCTACCGTGTATAGCAATCAGCCCCAGCATTTT.

This clonotype occurred many times. The chain couples TRBV2 to TRBJ2-1; maybe TRBD2 (5 bases). Deletions cut 7 bases from V and 2 bases from J, with 9 bases between. Germline loops: CDR1 SNHLY, CDR2 FYNNEI. The CDR3 length is 13 residues. DNA of the CDR3: TGTGCCAGCACCACCGGGACCTACAATGAGCAGTTCTTC. It is translated as CASTTGTYNEQFF.

This clonotype has at least ten counts. The chain links TRBV5-1 to TRBJ2-7; D not resolved. CDR3 length: 13 residues. V was shortened by 0 bases and J by 3 bases, with 7 bases between the two germline ends. CDR1 SGHRS and CDR2 YFSETQ come from the germline V gene. The CDR3 DNA reads TGCGCCAGCAGCTTGGGCCAGTACTACGAGCAGTACTTC. Its protein is CASSLGQYYEQYF.

V and J are TRBV5-5 and TRBJ2-3, with D hard to call. Germline loops: CDR1 SGHKS, CDR2 YYEKEE (reference sequence). The CDR3 runs 16 residues. V was pared by 4 bases and J by 5 bases, with 20 bases between. CDR3 protein: CASSPEARLLKDTQYF. The CDR3 DNA reads TGTGCCAGCAGCCCCGAAGCCAGGTTACTCAAAGATACGCAGTATTTT.

This clonotype was observed at least ten times. This rearrangement joins TRBV12-5 to TRBJ2-7; D gene uncertain. This CDR3 spans 12 amino acids. The ends were cut back, 6 bases at V and 6 bases at J, with 12 bases in the middle. CDR1 is LGHNT and CDR2 is FRNRAP in the germline V gene. DNA of the CDR3: TGTGCTAGTGGACCTCCAGGCCGCGAGCAGTACTTC. It is translated as CASGPPGREQYF.

As regards this clonotype: A much larger clone differs from this one at a single base, so this may be a read error. The chain employs TRBV7-8 and TRBJ2-5; D unresolved. The CDR3 has 13 amino acids. The V gene's germline CDR1 is SGHVS and CDR2 FQNEAQ. Between the trimmed V and J ends, which lost 7 bases and 1 base, there was a span of 10 bases. CDR3 coding DNA: TGTGCCAGCAACAACCGATTCCAAGAGACCCAGTACTTC. This encodes CASNNRFQETQYF.

Many counts were recorded for this clonotype. The chain joins TRBV30 to TRBJ2-7, with a weak D call TRBD1 (5 bases). In germline, CDR1 is GTSNPN, CDR2 SVGIG (reference sequence). This CDR3 spans 12 amino acids. V was shortened by 5 bases and J by 2 bases, with 10 bases between the two germline ends. CDR3 sequence (DNA): TGTGCCTGGGCTTTGGGGCCCTACGAGCAGTACTTC. Its translation: CAWALGPYEQYF.

V and J are TRBV18 and TRBJ1-2; 7 bases are shared with TRBD1. The CDR3 loop spans 18 amino acids. The V gene's germline CDR1 is KGHSH and CDR2 LQKENI. Trimming took 1 base from V and 2 from J; bases not matched to a gene: 13. The CDR3 coding sequence is TGTGCCAGCTCACCACTTTCCCCGATCTGGGACAGCAACTATGGCTACACCTTC. It codes for CASSPLSPIWDSNYGYTF.

The V and J genes are TRBV20-1 and TRBJ1-1, with D perhaps matching TRBD1 (6 bases). Germline V gene sequence: CDR1 DFQATT, CDR2 SNEGSKA (reference sequence). This CDR3 region has 15 residues. Trimming pared 6 bases from V and 4 bases from J, leaving 21 bases between. The chain's CDR3 is CSAKPNGGAFTEAFF. CDR3 DNA sequence: TGCAGTGCGAAACCCAATGGGGGCGCGTTCACTGAAGCTTTCTTT.

This clonotype was observed at least ten times. The chain recombines TRBV7-2 with TRBJ2-5; 11 positions match TRBD2. This CDR3 is 15 amino acids long. J lost 0 bases, V lost 4 bases, and 1 base had no gene match. The germline CDR1 and CDR2 sequences are SGHTA and FQGNSA. This chain's CDR3 is CASSSSGGYQETQYF. DNA of the CDR3: TGTGCCAGCAGCTCTAGCGGGGGGTACCAAGAGACCCAGTACTTC.

This clonotype was seen ten or more times. The V and J genes are TRBV12-3 or TRBV12-4 and TRBJ1-5, with a weak D call TRBD1 (5 bases). The CDR3 consists of 13 residues. Deletions cut 2 bases from V and 7 bases from J, with 9 bases between. CDR3 sequence: CASSLTGGQPQHF. Here the CDR3 DNA reads TGTGCCAGCAGTTTAACAGGCGGACAGCCCCAGCATTTT.

This clonotype was counted ten times or more. Compared with germline, one end of the junction differs, possibly owing to a read error. The rearrangement uses TRBV7-7 and TRBJ2-7; 10 bases match TRBD1. The V gene's germline CDR1 is SSHAT and CDR2 FNYEAQ (reference sequence). This CDR3 is 18 amino acids long. CDR3 region: CASSSLARPRQGAREQYF. In DNA, the CDR3 is TGTGCTAGCAGCTCGTTAGCCAGACCAAGACAGGGGGCACGGGAGCAGTACTTC.

This clonotype occurred many times. The V and J genes are TRBV3-1 and TRBJ1-2; perhaps TRBD1 as D (6 bases). Trimming removed 5 bases at V and 0 bases at J, with 19 bases between. The CDR3 length is 17 residues. Germline assignment: CDR1 LGHDT and CDR2 YNNKEL (reference sequence). CDR3 region: CASSAGGSQGPNYGYTF. The CDR3 nucleotides are TGTGCCAGCAGCGCCGGGGGCAGCCAAGGCCCTAACTATGGCTACACCTTC.

The gene calls are TRBV18 and TRBJ1-1; TRBD1 might be the D (6 bases). Looked up from germline, CDR1 is KGHSH and CDR2 is LQKENI. Trimming left V 2 bases short and J 0 bases short, with 16 bases between. The CDR3 has 17 amino acids. CDR3 protein: CASSPLRSGAMNTEAFF. The CDR3 nucleotides read TGTGCCAGCTCACCATTACGTTCAGGGGCCATGAACACTGAAGCTTTCTTT. The whole variable domain, filled in from reference TRBV18 and TRBJ1-1, reads NAGVMQNPRHLVRRRGQEARLRCSPMKGHSHVYWYRQLPEEGLKFMVYLQKENIIDESGMPKERFSAEFPKEGPSILRIQQVVRGDSAAYFCASSPLRSGAMNTEAFFGQGTRLTVV.

This clonotype was recorded a few times. The V gene is TRBV29-1, the J gene TRBJ1-2, with a possible D match to TRBD1 (5 bases). The CDR3 has 12 residues. In germline, CDR1 is SQVTM, CDR2 ANQGSEA. The V and J ends lost 3 bases and 8 bases respectively, with 13 bases between them. CDR3 in DNA: TGCAGCGTTGAGGGAGCCGGGGCCGGCTACACCTTC. Amino acid sequence: CSVEGAGAGYTF.

This clonotype turned up a few times. The J gene is TRBJ2-7, the V gene TRBV20-1; D unresolved. The CDR3 spans 11 residues. In germline, CDR1 is DFQATT, CDR2 SNEGSKA (reference sequence). V dropped 3 bases and J dropped 3 bases, with 6 bases sitting between them. The CDR3 protein is CSARAIYEQYF. In nucleotides, the CDR3 is TGCAGTGCTAGGGCAATCTACGAGCAGTACTTC.

Many counts were recorded for this clonotype. The chain links TRBV7-6 to TRBJ1-1; D is ambiguous. CDR1 and CDR2 (germline): SGHVS, FNYEAQ. The CDR3 runs 18 residues. The V and J ends lost 1 base and 4 bases respectively, with 22 bases between them. The CDR3 DNA follows: TGTGCCAGCAGCTTAGACTGGGCACGCGGAGCCCTATCCACTGAAGCTTTCTTT. This encodes CASSLDWARGALSTEAFF.

This clonotype appeared a few times. The chain carries TRBV29-1 and TRBJ1-1; D gene uncertain. Germline V gene data show CDR1 as SQVTM and CDR2 as ANQGSEA. This CDR3 contains 12 residues. Deletions cut 6 bases from V and 6 bases from J, with 14 bases between. CDR3 amino acids: CSVAVGESEAFF. CDR3 coding DNA: TGCAGCGTCGCCGTCGGCGAGTCTGAAGCTTTCTTT.